The rows below give T cell receptor beta chains drawn from one sample of a study of PD-L1 blockade in urothelial cancer. Profiled with immunoSEQ multiplex PCR; TCRdb holds only in-frame clones, not every one. Here the sample spans some 48,000 clones, about four fifths being singletons. Sequenced here: PBMCs, sampled around atezolizumab (anti-PD-L1) treatment. Source of these receptors: a man between 65 and 85 years old with urothelial cancer. Each CDR3 is given with its conserved first and last residue. D genes are given only for firm matches. Only some rows state a clone size, as once, few, many or a class for expanded clones.

j_gene: TRBJ1-4
v_gene: TRBV5-5
abundance: -
d_gene: TRBD1
CDR3aa: CASSYWGQGALDEKLFF
CDR3nt: TGTGCCAGCAGTTATTGGGGACAGGGGGCTTTGGATGAAAAACTGTTTTTT

j_gene: TRBJ2-7
v_gene: TRBV20-1
abundance: -
d_gene: -
CDR3aa: CSASDRLEQYF
CDR3nt: TGCAGTGCGTCTGACAGGCTTGAGCAGTACTTC

j_gene: TRBJ2-7
v_gene: TRBV5-1
abundance: few
d_gene: TRBD1
CDR3aa: CASSSLQGAEQYF
CDR3nt: TGCGCCAGCAGCTCGTTACAGGGGGCAGAGCAGTACTTC

j_gene: TRBJ2-1
v_gene: TRBV19
abundance: -
d_gene: TRBD2
CDR3aa: CASSPGTSGRLNEQFF
CDR3nt: TGTGCCAGTAGTCCCGGGACTAGCGGGAGGCTAAATGAGCAGTTCTTC

j_gene: TRBJ2-3
v_gene: TRBV5-1
abundance: -
d_gene: TRBD2
CDR3aa: CASSPGLAGGPGYTDTQYF
CDR3nt: TGCGCCAGCAGCCCCGGACTAGCGGGAGGGCCCGGTTACACAGATACGCAGTATTTT

j_gene: TRBJ1-1
v_gene: TRBV6-5
abundance: -
d_gene: TRBD1
CDR3aa: CASSYATGGDTEAFF
CDR3nt: TGTGCCAGCAGTTACGCGACAGGGGGAGACACTGAAGCTTTCTTT

j_gene: TRBJ1-1
v_gene: TRBV2
abundance: -
d_gene: -
CDR3aa: CASRSEVMNTEAFF
CDR3nt: TGTGCCAGCAGAAGTGAGGTTATGAACACTGAAGCTTTCTTT

j_gene: TRBJ2-7
v_gene: TRBV10-3
abundance: -
d_gene: TRBD1
CDR3aa: CAISGTGGVSSYEQYF
CDR3nt: TGTGCCATCAGTGGAACAGGGGGCGTGAGCTCCTACGAGCAGTACTTC

j_gene: TRBJ1-4
v_gene: TRBV30
abundance: few
d_gene: TRBD1
CDR3aa: CAWSSTGGAGIRLNEKLFF
CDR3nt: TGTGCCTGGAGCTCTACAGGGGGCGCAGGTATTAGGCTAAATGAAAAACTGTTTTTT

j_gene: TRBJ2-6
v_gene: TRBV2
abundance: -
d_gene: TRBD2
CDR3aa: CASALGGIYSGANVLTF
CDR3nt: TGTGCCAGCGCTCTGGGAGGGATCTACTCTGGGGCCAACGTCCTGACTTTC